The clone carrying this T cell receptor (beta chain) appeared many times. TCRdb independently ran MiXCR on the 5' RACE reads; one entry per CDR3 protein. This table holds over 30,000 distinct CDR3 sequences, about 3.9% found once. This CDR3 is built from 15 residues. Trimming took off 4 bases at V and 2 bases at J, with 12 bases between the two ends. Germline V gene sequence: CDR1 SGHNT, CDR2 YYREEE (reference sequence). The sample is drawn from a study of early T cells in non-severe SARS-CoV-2 infection. Input material: whole blood. The rearrangement uses TRBV5-4 and TRBJ2-2, with D possibly called TRBD1 or TRBD2 (5 bases each). This TCR was recovered from an adult who was a healthcare worker with PCR-confirmed SARS-CoV-2 infection or an uninfected control (not recorded which). The CDR3 reads CASSPQGVNTGELFF. As DNA, the CDR3 is TGTGCCAGCAGCCCCCAGGGAGTTAACACCGGGGAGCTGTTTTTT.